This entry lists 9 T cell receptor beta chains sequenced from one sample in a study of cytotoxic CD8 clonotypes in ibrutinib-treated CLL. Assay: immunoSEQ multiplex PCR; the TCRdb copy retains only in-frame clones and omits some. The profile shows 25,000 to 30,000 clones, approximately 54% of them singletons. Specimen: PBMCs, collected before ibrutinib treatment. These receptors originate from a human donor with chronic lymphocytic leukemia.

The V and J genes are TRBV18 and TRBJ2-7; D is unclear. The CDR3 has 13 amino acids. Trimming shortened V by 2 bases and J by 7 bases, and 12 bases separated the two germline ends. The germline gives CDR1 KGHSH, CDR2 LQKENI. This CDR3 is CASSPSTDLEQYF. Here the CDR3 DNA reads TGTGCCAGCTCACCATCGACCGATTTGGAGCAGTACTTC.

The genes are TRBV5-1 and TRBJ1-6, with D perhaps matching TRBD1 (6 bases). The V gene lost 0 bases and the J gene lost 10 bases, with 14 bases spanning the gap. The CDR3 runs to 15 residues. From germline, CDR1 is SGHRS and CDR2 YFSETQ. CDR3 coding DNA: TGCGCCAGCAGCTTGGCCTTGGGGGCTGACTCACCCCTCCACTTT. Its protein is CASSLALGADSPLHF. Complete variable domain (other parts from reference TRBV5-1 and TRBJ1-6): KAGVTQTPRYLIKTRGQQVTLSCSPISGHRSVSWYQQTPGQGLQFLFEYFSETQRNKGNFPGRFSGRQFSNSRSEMNVSTLELGDSALYLCASSLALGADSPLHFGNGTRLTVT.

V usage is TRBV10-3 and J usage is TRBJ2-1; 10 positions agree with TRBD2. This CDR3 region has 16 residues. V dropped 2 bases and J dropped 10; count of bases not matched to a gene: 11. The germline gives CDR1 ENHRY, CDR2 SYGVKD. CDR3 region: CAISETGLAVFTEQFF. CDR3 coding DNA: TGTGCCATCAGTGAGACAGGACTAGCGGTTTTTACAGAGCAGTTCTTC.

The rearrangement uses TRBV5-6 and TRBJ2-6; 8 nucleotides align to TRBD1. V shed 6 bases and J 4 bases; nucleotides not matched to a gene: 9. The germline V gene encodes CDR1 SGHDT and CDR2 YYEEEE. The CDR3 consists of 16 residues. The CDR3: CASKVNRGMGANVLTF. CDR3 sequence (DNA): TGTGCCAGCAAGGTGAACAGGGGGATGGGGGCCAACGTCCTGACTTTC.

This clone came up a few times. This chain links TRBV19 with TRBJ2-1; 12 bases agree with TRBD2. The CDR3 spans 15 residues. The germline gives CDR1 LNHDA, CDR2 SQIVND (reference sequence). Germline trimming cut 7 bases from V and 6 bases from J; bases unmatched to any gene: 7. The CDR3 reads CASTLLAGGFNEQFF. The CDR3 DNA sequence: TGTGCCAGTACCCTTCTAGCGGGAGGGTTCAATGAGCAGTTCTTC.

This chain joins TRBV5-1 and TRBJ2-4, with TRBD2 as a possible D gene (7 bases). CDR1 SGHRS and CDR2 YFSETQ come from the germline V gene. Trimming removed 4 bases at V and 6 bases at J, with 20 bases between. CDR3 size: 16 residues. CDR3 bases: TGCGCCAGCAGCCCCCGGGTGGGGGGGGCGGTAAACATTCAGTACTTC. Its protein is CASSPRVGGAVNIQYF.

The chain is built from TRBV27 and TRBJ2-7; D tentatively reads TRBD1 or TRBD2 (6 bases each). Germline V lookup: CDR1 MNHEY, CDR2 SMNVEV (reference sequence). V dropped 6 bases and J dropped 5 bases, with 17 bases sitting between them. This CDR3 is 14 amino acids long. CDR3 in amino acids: CASSPTRGGDEQYF. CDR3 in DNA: TGTGCCAGCAGCCCGACCAGGGGCGGGGACGAGCAGTACTTC.

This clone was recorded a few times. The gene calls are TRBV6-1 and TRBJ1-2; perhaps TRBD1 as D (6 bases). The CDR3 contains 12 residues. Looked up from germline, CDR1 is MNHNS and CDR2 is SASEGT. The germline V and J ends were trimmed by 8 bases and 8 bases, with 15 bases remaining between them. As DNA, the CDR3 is TGTGCCAGCCAAGGGGGGGCTAGGGGCTACACCTTC. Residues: CASQGGARGYTF.

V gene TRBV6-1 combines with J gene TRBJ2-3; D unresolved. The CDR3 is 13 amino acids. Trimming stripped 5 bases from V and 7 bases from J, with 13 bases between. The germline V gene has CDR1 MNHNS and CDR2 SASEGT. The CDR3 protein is CASSFNPPHTQYF. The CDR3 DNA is TGTGCCAGCAGTTTCAACCCGCCGCATACGCAGTATTTT.